The 27 T cell receptor beta chains given below trace back to one sample, sequenced in a study of blood T cell repertoires in COVID-19. TCRdb's table, derived via immunoSEQ multiplex PCR, lists solely in-frame clones and lacks some. The table has around 58,000 clones, about 90% seen once. The sequencing sample was made of peripheral blood. The origin of the receptors is a woman aged 60 to 75 with active or convalescent COVID-19.

The rearrangement joins TRBV28 to TRBJ1-2; perhaps TRBD1 as D (5 bases). Between the trimmed V and J ends, which lost 7 bases and 4 bases, there was a span of 16 bases. Germline CDR1 MDHEN, CDR2 SYDVKM. The CDR3 runs 14 residues. The CDR3 DNA reads as TGTGCCAGCATCCCCTCACAGGCGCTCTATGGCTACACCTTC. It specifies CASIPSQALYGYTF.

The rearrangement links TRBV30 to TRBJ2-5, with a weak D call TRBD2 (5 bases). The CDR3 is 12 residues long. V was cut by 2 bases and J by 4 bases, with 8 bases left in between. Germline CDR1 is GTSNPN and CDR2 is SVGIG (reference sequence). The DNA of the CDR3 is TGTGCCTGGAGTCGTGCGGGAGAGACCCAGTACTTC. Translating gives CAWSRAGETQYF.

V usage is TRBV10-3 and J usage is TRBJ2-1; no definite D call. Trimming shortened V by 2 bases and J by 2 bases, and 13 bases separated the two germline ends. CDR3 length: 16 amino acids. From germline, CDR1 is ENHRY and CDR2 SYGVKD. This CDR3 is CAISEIASSPYNEQFF. CDR3 nucleotides: TGTGCCATCAGTGAGATAGCCAGTTCACCCTACAATGAGCAGTTCTTC.

The rearrangement joins TRBV18 to TRBJ2-3, with no clear D. This CDR3 has 17 residues. Per the germline V gene, CDR1 is KGHSH and CDR2 is LQKENI. V was cut by 6 bases and J by 0 bases, with 19 bases left in between. The CDR3 reads CASSLEVPGSSTDTQYF. DNA of the CDR3: TGTGCCAGCTCGCTTGAGGTGCCGGGTTCTAGCACAGATACGCAGTATTTT.

CDR3 loop: CASSQGASGSADTQYF. CDR3 in DNA: TGCGCCAGCAGCCAAGGTGCTAGCGGGAGCGCAGATACGCAGTATTTT. This chain links TRBV4-1 with TRBJ2-3, with 10 bases lining up with TRBD2. The CDR3 runs to 16 residues. V shed 1 base and J 4 bases; nucleotides not matched to a gene: 5. CDR1 is MGHRA, CDR2 YSYEKL, per germline.

V is TRBV28 and J is TRBJ1-5; D might be TRBD1 (5 bases). V was cut by 5 bases and J by 4 bases, with 24 bases left in between. CDR3 length: 18 amino acids. Germline V CDR1 and CDR2: MDHEN, SYDVKM. This chain's CDR3 is CASSPIADLQVSNQPQHF. The CDR3 nucleotides are TGTGCCAGCAGTCCCATTGCCGACCTACAGGTTTCGAATCAGCCCCAGCATTTT. Drawing the rest from reference TRBV28 and TRBJ1-5, the complete variable domain is DVKVTQSSRYLVKRTGEKVFLECVQDMDHENMFWYRQDPGLGLRLIYFSYDVKMKEKGDIPEGYSVSREKKERFSLILESASTNQTSMYLCASSPIADLQVSNQPQHFGDGTRLSIL.

CDR3 region: CASSEQGRGYTIYF. The DNA for the CDR3 is TGTGCCAGCAGTGAACAGGGGAGAGGATACACCATATATTTT. The genes are TRBV25-1 and TRBJ1-3; a possible D gene is TRBD1 (6 bases). Germline V CDR1 and CDR2: MGHDK, SYGVNS. The CDR3 runs to 14 residues. V was shortened by 2 bases and J by 8 bases, with 13 bases between the two germline ends. Combining the CDR3 with reference TRBV25-1 and TRBJ1-3 gives the whole variable domain EADIYQTPRYLVIGTGKKITLECSQTMGHDKMYWYQQDPGMELHLIHYSYGVNSTEKGDLSSESTVSRIRTEHFPLTLESARPSHTSQYLCASSEQGRGYTIYFGEGSWLTVV.

The V gene is TRBV29-1, the J gene TRBJ1-2; TRBD1 aligns across 11 bases. V dropped 2 bases and J dropped 4; count of bases not matched to a gene: 6. CDR3 length: 15 amino acids. Germline V gene data show CDR1 as SQVTM and CDR2 as ANQGSEA. CDR3 in amino acids: CSVERGTGGTYGYTF. CDR3 nucleotides: TGCAGCGTTGAAAGGGGGACAGGGGGTACCTATGGCTACACCTTC. The full variable domain, with the rest looked up from reference TRBV29-1 and TRBJ1-2, is SAVISQKPSRDICQRGTSLTIQCQVDSQVTMMFWYRQQPGQSLTLIATANQGSEATYESGFVIDKFPISRPNLTFSTLTVSNMSPEDSSIYLCSVERGTGGTYGYTFGSGTRLTVV.

This clone appeared once. The chain joins TRBV15 to TRBJ2-2; D might be TRBD1 (5 bases). Trimming took 0 bases from V and 4 from J, leaving 15 bases between them. The CDR3 is made up of 17 amino acids. Germline V CDR1 and CDR2: LNHNV, YYDKDF (reference sequence). The CDR3 reads CATSRDRGRTGTGELFF. CDR3 nucleotides: TGTGCCACCAGCAGAGATAGGGGTAGGACGGGCACCGGGGAGCTGTTTTTT. The full variable domain, with the rest looked up from reference TRBV15 and TRBJ2-2, is DAMVIQNPRYQVTQFGKPVTLSCSQTLNHNVMYWYQQKSSQAPKLLFHYYDKDFNNEADTPDNFQSRRPNTSFCFLDIRSPGLGDTAMYLCATSRDRGRTGTGELFFGEGSRLTVL.

The chain is built from TRBV6-5 and TRBJ2-4; no clear D gene. Trimming pared 0 bases from V and 6 bases from J, leaving 6 bases between. The CDR3 sequence is 13 residues long. Germline values: CDR1 MNHEY, CDR2 SVGAGI. The CDR3: CASSYSGRNIQYF. CDR3 bases: TGTGCCAGCAGTTACTCGGGCAGAAACATTCAGTACTTC.

The chain employs TRBV7-6 and TRBJ1-3; possibly TRBD1 for D (5 bases). CDR1 is SGHVS, CDR2 FNYEAQ, per germline. The V end was cut by 2 bases, the J end by 0 bases, with 17 bases between. The CDR3 length is 18 residues. In DNA form, the CDR3 reads TGTGCCAGCAGCTTAAGATCCCGGGACTCCCTCTCTGGAAACACCATATATTTT. Protein: CASSLRSRDSLSGNTIYF.

V is TRBV3-1 (or the pseudogene TRBV3-2) and J is TRBJ2-1; D is perhaps TRBD1 (6 bases). V lost 0 bases, J lost 3 bases, and 9 bases lay in between. The CDR3 is 15 amino acids. CDR1 LGHDT and CDR2 YNNKEL come from the germline V gene (reference sequence). CDR3 region: CASSQEGHLYNEQFF. CDR3 sequence (DNA): TGTGCCAGCAGCCAAGAGGGACACCTCTACAATGAGCAGTTCTTC.

The chain is built from TRBV19 and TRBJ2-3, with 12 positions matching TRBD2. Germline CDR1 reads LNHDA; CDR2 reads SQIVND (reference sequence). J lost 5 bases, V lost 3 bases, and 6 bases had no gene match. CDR3 length: 16 amino acids. CDR3 bases: TGTGCCAGTAGTATCTCTAGCGGGAGGGCGAGAGATACGCAGTATTTT. Amino acid sequence: CASSISSGRARDTQYF.

This rearrangement joins TRBV29-1 to TRBJ2-1; no firm D call. This CDR3 has 14 residues. Germline loops: CDR1 SQVTM, CDR2 ANQGSEA. The germline V and J ends were trimmed by 6 bases and 0 bases, with 12 bases remaining between them. CDR3 residues: CSVSPRSSYNEQFF. The CDR3 bases are TGCAGCGTCTCCCCTAGGAGCTCCTACAATGAGCAGTTCTTC.

This rearrangement joins TRBV5-6 to TRBJ2-5; tentatively, D is TRBD1 (6 bases). The germline V gene has CDR1 SGHDT and CDR2 YYEEEE. Between the trimmed V and J ends, which lost 4 bases and 1 base, there was a span of 17 bases. The CDR3 is 16 amino acids. For the CDR3, the DNA is TGTGCCAGCAGCATAGGGCAGGGGCTAATCCAAGAGACCCAGTACTTC. It specifies CASSIGQGLIQETQYF.

This chain uses TRBV6-5 with TRBJ2-5, with TRBD2 as a possible D gene (5 bases). Trimming left V 0 bases short and J 4 bases short, with 12 bases between. Germline V CDR1 and CDR2: MNHEY, SVGAGI. CDR3 size: 15 residues. CDR3 protein: CASSYSSVGGETQYF. CDR3 in DNA: TGTGCCAGCAGTTACTCTAGCGTTGGAGGAGAGACCCAGTACTTC.

The rearrangement uses TRBV19 and TRBJ2-7; 7 positions match TRBD1. The CDR3 has 12 residues. V dropped 8 bases and J dropped 2; count of bases not matched to a gene: 3. The germline V gene encodes CDR1 LNHDA and CDR2 SQIVND (reference sequence). CDR3 coding DNA: TGTGCCAGTGGGGACAGCACCTACGAGCAGTACTTC. This gives the protein CASGDSTYEQYF.

Here the CDR3 DNA reads TGCAGCGTTGCCCCCAGGGGTACTGAAGCTTTCTTT. Amino acid sequence: CSVAPRGTEAFF. The chain couples TRBV29-1 to TRBJ1-1; perhaps TRBD1 as D (6 bases). V was trimmed by 4 bases and J by 5 bases, leaving 11 bases between them. The CDR3 is 12 amino acids. Germline-derived CDR1 and CDR2 are SQVTM and ANQGSEA.

The gene calls are TRBV28 and TRBJ2-2; D might be TRBD2 (6 bases). Trimming shortened V by 9 bases and J by 5 bases, and 19 bases separated the two germline ends. The CDR3 spans 15 residues. CDR1 is MDHEN and CDR2 is SYDVKM in the germline V gene. In DNA form, the CDR3 reads TGTGCCAGTGCCTCGTGGGGGGAAGGGACCGGGGAGCTGTTTTTT. Protein: CASASWGEGTGELFF.

This clone qualifies as medium-sized. This chain connects TRBV6-1 to TRBJ1-2, with 9 nucleotides matching TRBD1. Trimming took 1 base from V and 5 from J; bases not matched to a gene: 11. Germline CDR1 MNHNS, CDR2 SASEGT. The CDR3 runs to 17 residues. CDR3 sequence: CASSEGVGGQGFYGYTF. The CDR3 DNA is TGTGCCAGCAGTGAAGGAGTGGGGGGACAGGGCTTTTATGGCTACACCTTC.

The CDR3 here is CASSEGWGTINYNEQFF. The CDR3 DNA is TGTGCCAGCAGCGAGGGGTGGGGGACAATCAACTACAATGAGCAGTTCTTC. The chain is built from TRBV2 and TRBJ2-1; D perhaps matches TRBD1 (6 bases). CDR1 is SNHLY, CDR2 FYNNEI, per germline. The CDR3 contains 17 residues. V was clipped by 6 bases and J by 3 bases, with 21 bases between them.

The chain links TRBV9 to TRBJ2-7, with D uncertain. The CDR3 has 14 amino acids. Germline loops: CDR1 SGDLS, CDR2 YYNGEE. V gave up 2 bases and J gave up 2 bases, with 11 bases separating them. Here the CDR3 DNA reads TGTGCCAGCAGCGTTAACAGTAACCCCTACGAGCAGTACTTC. This translates into CASSVNSNPYEQYF.

The chain links TRBV11-3 to TRBJ2-2; the match to TRBD1 covers 7 bases. CDR1 SGHNT and CDR2 YENEEA come from the germline V gene. With 5 bases clipped from V and 0 bases from J, the junction kept 3 bases outside the gene matches. This CDR3 region has 15 residues. CDR3 loop: CASSPGTANTGELFF. The CDR3 region has the DNA TGTGCCAGCAGCCCGGGGACAGCGAACACCGGGGAGCTGTTTTTT.

This clone came up once. V gene TRBV24-1 combines with J gene TRBJ2-7; 9 nucleotides line up with TRBD2. Germline values: CDR1 KGHDR, CDR2 SFDVKD. The CDR3 has 15 residues. The V segment lost 3 bases and the J segment 1 base; nucleotides outside the gene matches: 3. The CDR3 here is CATSDPTSGSYEQYF. CDR3 DNA sequence: TGTGCCACCAGTGATCCGACTAGCGGTTCCTACGAGCAGTACTTC.

This clone occurred once. The chain has TRBV7-2 and TRBJ2-1, with D possibly being TRBD2 (6 bases). CDR1 SGHTA and CDR2 FQGNSA come from the germline V gene. This CDR3 is 15 amino acids long. Deletions cut 5 bases from V and 3 bases from J, with 14 bases between. The CDR3 is CASSPPGLNYNEQFF. The CDR3 region has the DNA TGTGCCAGCAGCCCCCCGGGACTCAACTACAATGAGCAGTTCTTC.

The chain recombines TRBV5-1 with TRBJ2-7; 12 bases align to TRBD1. CDR1 is SGHRS, CDR2 YFSETQ, per germline. V was clipped by 3 bases and J by 5 bases; unmatched bases: 3. This CDR3 is 14 amino acids long. The CDR3 region has the DNA TGCGCCAGCAGCTCGGGACAGGGGGCGAACGAGCAGTACTTC. Encoded protein: CASSSGQGANEQYF.

The V and J genes are TRBV7-3 and TRBJ1-1, with D tentatively TRBD1 (5 bases). V was cut by 4 bases and J by 5 bases, with 11 bases left in between. The CDR3 contains 13 residues. Germline V gives CDR1 SGHTA, CDR2 FQGTGA. Here the CDR3 DNA reads TGTGCCAGCAGCTGGGGGGGTAAAACTGAAGCTTTCTTT. This encodes CASSWGGKTEAFF. The full variable domain, its missing parts supplied by reference TRBV7-3 and TRBJ1-1, is GAGVSQTPSNKVTEKGKYVELRCDPISGHTALYWYRQSLGQGPEFLIYFQGTGAADDSGLPNDRFFAVRPEGSVSTLKIQRTERGDSAVYLCASSWGGKTEAFFGQGTRLTVV.